This entry concerns a single T cell receptor (beta chain). This clone was found a few times. It lacks a known antigen. Within one base of it there is no much larger clone, and no base qualities were kept. The CDR1 and CDR2 encoded by the germline V gene (reference sequence) are LNHDA and SQIVND. The CDR3 measures 15 amino acids from cysteine to phenylalanine. Just CDR3 DNA is preserved here, 45 bases in frame from base 1. V ends up 3 bases short and J 0 bases short, with an unmatched junction base count of 3. The library came from the immunoSEQ multiplex PCR assay. TCRdb provides this immuneACCESS table in a form limited to in-frame rearrangements. Some clones are lacking; in checked studies, under half of them reflect an unresolved V gene, and why the rest are absent is not known. This sample gives about 44,000 clones in total; roughly 89% of them show up just once. The top ten hold more than 0.55% of the sample.

This sample was taken from a study of T cell changes during pregnancy in multiple sclerosis (dated by TCRdb to about 2019). A note on the overall study: In women with multiple sclerosis, the researchers looked at how the T cell repertoire shifted as pregnancy progressed.

Sequencing used CD4+ T cells from peripheral blood mononuclear cells, obtained in the first trimester of pregnancy. The receptor comes from a female donor with multiple sclerosis, enrolled in a pregnancy study. Recombination joined TRBV19 with TRBJ2-3, with TRBD1 matching 7 junction bases. DNA sequence: TGTGCCAGTAGTATTGGGACAGCTAGCACAGATACGCAGTATTTT. The translation is CASSIGTASTDTQYF.